These 18 T cell receptor beta chains came from one sample sequenced in a study of blood T cell repertoires in COVID-19. Measured with immunoSEQ multiplex PCR; TCRdb has only the in-frame clones, and not every one. The sample shows 280,000 or so clones, roughly 85% of them seen only once. The sequenced sample was PBMCs or T cells enriched from blood (not recorded which). The receptors come from a man aged 30 to 45 who had recovered from COVID-19.

Only one count was recorded for this clone. The chain has TRBV7-9 and TRBJ1-1, with TRBD1 identical over 7 bases. V shed 2 bases, J shed 4 bases, and the junction held 7 bases outside the gene matches. The germline V gene encodes CDR1 SEHNR and CDR2 FQNEAQ (reference sequence). The length of the CDR3 is 15 residues. The chain's CDR3 is CASSLRQGRGTEAFF. The CDR3 region has the DNA TGTGCCAGCAGCTTAAGACAGGGAAGAGGCACTGAAGCTTTCTTT.

The chain employs TRBV15 and TRBJ2-1, with 9 bases matching TRBD2. Germline CDR1 and CDR2: LNHNV and YYDKDF (reference sequence). Losses at the gene ends were 2 bases for V and 5 bases for J; bases not matched to a gene: 7. The CDR3 has 16 residues. CDR3 sequence: CATSRWIAGDNNEQFF. The CDR3 DNA sequence: TGTGCCACCAGCAGATGGATAGCGGGGGACAACAATGAGCAGTTCTTC.

In the case of this clone: The same CDR3 also results from other DNA sequences found in this sample. The chain recombines TRBV18 with TRBJ1-1, with a possible D match to TRBD1 (5 bases). The V end was cut by 3 bases, the J end by 0 bases, with 8 bases between. The CDR3 spans 14 residues. Germline CDR1 and CDR2: KGHSH and LQKENI. The CDR3 here is CASSPGQLNTEAFF. CDR3 DNA sequence: TGTGCCAGCTCACCCGGACAACTGAACACTGAAGCTTTCTTT.

This clone appeared a single time. The genes are TRBV9 and TRBJ1-2, with 10 nucleotides matching TRBD1. V was clipped by 3 bases and J by 8 bases; unmatched bases: 7. Looked up from germline, CDR1 is SGDLS and CDR2 is YYNGEE. This CDR3 has 14 amino acids. This chain's CDR3 is CASSARTGGNGYTF. The CDR3 DNA reads TGTGCCAGCAGCGCAAGGACAGGGGGGAACGGCTACACCTTC.

This chain joins TRBV4-1 and TRBJ2-1; 13 nucleotides line up with TRBD2. V lost 2 bases to trimming and J lost 9 bases; unmatched junction nucleotides: 7. The CDR3 loop spans 16 amino acids. Germline CDR1 reads MGHRA; CDR2 reads YSYEKL. DNA of the CDR3: TGCGCCAGCAGCCAACCTACTAGCGGGGGGGCGGGTGAGCAGTTCTTC. The encoded protein is CASSQPTSGGAGEQFF.

The chain combines TRBV3-1 (or the pseudogene TRBV3-2) with TRBJ2-7; 7 bases line up with TRBD1. CDR3 size: 17 residues. Germline CDR1 and CDR2: LGHDT and YNNKEL (reference sequence). V trimming: 0 bases; J trimming: 2 bases; junction bases outside the gene matches: 10. DNA of the CDR3: TGTGCCAGCAGCCAAGAAACCGGGCAGGGGGTGCCCTACGAGCAGTACTTC. Translation gives CASSQETGQGVPYEQYF.

The V and J genes are TRBV27 and TRBJ1-6; 9 bases are shared with TRBD1. This CDR3 comprises 14 residues. Germline loops: CDR1 MNHEY, CDR2 SMNVEV (reference sequence). The V segment lost 5 bases and the J segment 8 bases; nucleotides outside the gene matches: 4. The DNA of the CDR3 is TGTGCCAGCAGTAAGACAGGGGGTTATTCACCCCTCCACTTT. Its protein is CASSKTGGYSPLHF.

This clone was found once. The chain employs TRBV3-1 (or the pseudogene TRBV3-2) and TRBJ1-4, with TRBD1 as a possible D gene (6 bases). Germline lookup yields CDR1 LGHDT and CDR2 YNNKEL (reference sequence). This CDR3 comprises 16 residues. V lost 3 bases and J 4 bases, leaving 15 bases between the germline ends. The CDR3 bases are TGTGCCAGCAGCCAGCCGAGGACAGCTAGTAATGAAAAACTGTTTTTT. Amino acid sequence: CASSQPRTASNEKLFF.

This clone was seen a single time. The chain is built from TRBV6-2 or TRBV6-3 and TRBJ1-2; 7 bases line up with TRBD1. The V gene end was trimmed by 0 bases and the J gene end by 3 bases; junction bases not matched to a gene: 7. CDR3 size: 16 residues. Germline CDR1 MNHEY, CDR2 SVGEGT. CDR3 nucleotide sequence: TGTGCCAGCAGTTACTCGATAATCCAGGGGGACTATGGCTACACCTTC. Translated, it gives CASSYSIIQGDYGYTF.

V usage is TRBV10-3 and J usage is TRBJ2-2; 10 nucleotides align to TRBD1. Germline CDR1 ENHRY, CDR2 SYGVKD. The CDR3 spans 14 residues. The CDR3 loop is CATHGTGVGGELFF. CDR3 in DNA: TGTGCTACCCATGGGACAGGGGTTGGCGGGGAGCTGTTTTTT.

The genes are TRBV11-2 and TRBJ2-7; 8 bases are a match to TRBD1. The junction had 8 bases not matched to a gene; V was cut back by 5 bases and J by 5 bases. Germline V lookup: CDR1 SGHAT, CDR2 FQNNGV. The CDR3 contains 14 residues. CDR3 loop: CASSPDRATHEQYF. The CDR3 DNA is TGTGCCAGCAGCCCGGACAGGGCGACCCACGAGCAGTACTTC.

The chain couples TRBV9 to TRBJ2-1, with D perhaps matching TRBD1 (5 bases). There are 16 residues in the CDR3. CDR1 SGDLS and CDR2 YYNGEE come from the germline V gene. V gave up 0 bases and J gave up 6 bases, with 16 bases separating them. The CDR3 spells CASSVGGRHRGNEQFF. CDR3 DNA sequence: TGTGCCAGCAGCGTAGGTGGTAGGCATAGGGGCAATGAGCAGTTCTTC. Full variable domain (remainder filled in from reference TRBV9 and TRBJ2-1): DSGVTQTPKHLITATGQRVTLRCSPRSGDLSVYWYQQSLDQGLQFLIQYYNGEERAKGNILERFSAQQFPDLHSELNLSSLELGDSALYFCASSVGGRHRGNEQFFGPGTRLTVL.

This clone was counted between two and nine times. The chain recombines TRBV6-1 with TRBJ1-1; no definite D call. V lost 1 base and J lost 1, with 7 bases in between. From germline, CDR1 is MNHNS and CDR2 SASEGT. The CDR3 covers 14 residues. The DNA of the CDR3 is TGTGCCAGCAGTGAAGTTCGGGAGAACACTGAAGCTTTCTTT. Encoded protein: CASSEVRENTEAFF.

The rearrangement uses TRBV7-8 and TRBJ1-5; 8 positions agree with TRBD1. The CDR3 has 14 residues. Trimming at V came to 3 bases and at J to 7 bases, leaving 5 bases not matched to a gene. In germline, CDR1 is SGHVS, CDR2 FQNEAQ. This CDR3 reads CASSFAGGRQPQHF. CDR3 nucleotide sequence: TGTGCCAGCAGCTTTGCAGGGGGCAGGCAGCCCCAGCATTTT.

The V call is TRBV6-6, the J call TRBJ2-3, with D possibly TRBD1 on 6 matching bases. This CDR3 comprises 15 residues. Germline V lookup: CDR1 MNHNY, CDR2 SVGAGI (reference sequence). Trimming left V 1 base short and J 0 bases short, with 8 bases between. DNA of the CDR3: TGTGCCAGCAGTTACTGGACAGCCAGCACAGATACGCAGTATTTT. It encodes CASSYWTASTDTQYF.

The chain recombines TRBV5-1 with TRBJ1-5; the D is unclear. This CDR3 has 13 residues. Germline CDR1 and CDR2: SGHRS and YFSETQ. V lost 0 bases and J lost 5, with 6 bases in between. The CDR3 DNA follows: TGCGCCAGCAGCTTGGTTCCGTATCAGCCCCAGCATTTT. Encoded protein: CASSLVPYQPQHF.

This clone has a single count. The CDR3 nucleotides read TGTGCCAGCAGCCAGACCTGGGGTACAGGGGGTGATCAGCCCCAGCATTTT. Its translation is CASSQTWGTGGDQPQHF. J is TRBJ1-5 and V is TRBV25-1; TRBD1 aligns across 8 bases. The V gene end was trimmed by 6 bases and the J gene end by 5 bases; junction bases not matched to a gene: 15. This CDR3 contains 17 residues. Germline V gene lookup returns CDR1 MGHDK and CDR2 SYGVNS. Full variable domain (missing parts from reference TRBV25-1 and TRBJ1-5): EADIYQTPRYLVIGTGKKITLECSQTMGHDKMYWYQQDPGMELHLIHYSYGVNSTEKGDLSSESTVSRIRTEHFPLTLESARPSHTSQYLCASSQTWGTGGDQPQHFGDGTRLSIL.

This chain uses TRBV15 with TRBJ2-7; unclear D gene. Trimming shortened V by 3 bases and J by 1 base, and 10 bases separated the two germline ends. The germline V gene encodes CDR1 LNHNV and CDR2 YYDKDF (reference sequence). CDR3 length: 14 amino acids. CDR3 region: CATSRTLGSYEQYF. In DNA form, the CDR3 reads TGTGCCACCAGCAGGACCCTAGGTTCCTACGAGCAGTACTTC.